Given below is one TCR beta chain in context. Its antigen is unidentified. The timepoints at which blood was sampled were baseline, cycle 4 day 1, and cycle 7 day 1. This entry comes from a study of OX40 agonist ivuxolimab in advanced cancers. Overall study: Ivuxolimab, an agonist antibody against OX40 (CD134), was given to patients. With a range of roughly 20 to 80, age averaged approximately 60 years, and roughly 80% were male. Whole-study results and caveats: Those patients achieving a partial response at 0.1-3.0 mg/kg showed among the lowest clonal expansion.

Profiling relied on immunoSEQ multiplex PCR, and the TCRdb table lists in-frame clones only, not all of them. The sample yields about 46,000 clones, 88% seen once. Looked up from germline, CDR1 is MNHNY and CDR2 is SVGAGI (reference sequence). Trimming at V came to 6 bases and at J to 4 bases, leaving 11 bases not matched to a gene. The CDR3 contains 16 residues. The TCR sequence derives from an adult with an advanced solid tumor such as melanoma, head and neck, liver or kidney cancer. The material was CD4+ or CD8+ T cells sorted from blood, obtained in a trial of the OX40 agonist ivuxolimab. The chain carries TRBV6-6 and TRBJ2-5, with 10 bases matching TRBD1. The chain's CDR3 is CASSQTGGGRRETQYF. The DNA for the CDR3 is TGTGCCAGCAGCCAGACAGGGGGCGGGCGTCGAGAGACCCAGTACTTC.